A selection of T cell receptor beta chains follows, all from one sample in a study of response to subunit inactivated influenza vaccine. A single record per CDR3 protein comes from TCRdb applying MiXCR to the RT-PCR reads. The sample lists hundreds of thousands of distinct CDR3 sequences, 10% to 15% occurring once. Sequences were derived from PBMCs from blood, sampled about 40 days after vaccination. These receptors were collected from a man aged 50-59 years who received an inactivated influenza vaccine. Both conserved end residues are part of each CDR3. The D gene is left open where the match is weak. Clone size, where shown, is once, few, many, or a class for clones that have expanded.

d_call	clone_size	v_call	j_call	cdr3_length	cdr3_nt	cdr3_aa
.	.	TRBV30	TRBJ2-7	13	TGTGCCTGCAAAAGGGGGGCTGCTGGGGAGCAGTACTTC	CACKRGAAGEQYF
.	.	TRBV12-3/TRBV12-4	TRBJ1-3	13	TGTGCCAGCAGTCGTTACTCTGGAAACACCATATATTTT	CASSRYSGNTIYF
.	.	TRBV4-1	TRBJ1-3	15	TGCGCCAGCAGCCAAGCGTGGGGCGGTGGAAACACCATATATTTT	CASSQAWGGGNTIYF
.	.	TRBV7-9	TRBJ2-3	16	TGTGCCAGCAGCTTAGGGGCACTCCCCTACTCAGATACGCAGTATTTT	CASSLGALPYSDTQYF
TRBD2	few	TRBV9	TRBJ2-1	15	TGTGCCAGCAGCGTAGGTCTAGCGGGAGTGGATGAGCAGTTCTTC	CASSVGLAGVDEQFF
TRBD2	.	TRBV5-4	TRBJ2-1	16	TGTGCCAGCAGCTTGGGGACTAGCGGGAATTACAATGAGCAGTTCTTC	CASSLGTSGNYNEQFF
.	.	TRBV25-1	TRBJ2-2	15	TGTGCCAGCAGTGTGGGGCAGGGACGGACCGGGGAGCTGTTTTTT	CASSVGQGRTGELFF
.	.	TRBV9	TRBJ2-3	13	TGTGCCAGCAGCGCGGACACCTCAGATACGCAGTATTTT	CASSADTSDTQYF
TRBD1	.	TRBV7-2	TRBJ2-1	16	TGTGCCAGCAGCTTAGTCCGGGACAGGGGGCGATCGGGGCAGTTCTTC	CASSLVRDRGRSGQFF
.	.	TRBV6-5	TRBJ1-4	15	TGTGCCAGCAGTTACTCAGGAAGACAGGACGAAAAACTGTTTTTT	CASSYSGRQDEKLFF
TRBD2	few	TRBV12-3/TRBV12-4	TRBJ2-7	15	TGTGCCAGCAGTTCTTCCCCTAGCGGATTCTACGAGCAGTACTTC	CASSSSPSGFYEQYF
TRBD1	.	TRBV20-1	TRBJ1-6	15	TGCAGTGCTAGACTCGGACAGGGGGCGGCTTCACCCCTCCACTTT	CSARLGQGAASPLHF
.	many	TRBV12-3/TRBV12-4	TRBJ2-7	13	TGTGCCAGCAGTTTTAGCGGACGTCAAGAGCAGTACTTC	CASSFSGRQEQYF
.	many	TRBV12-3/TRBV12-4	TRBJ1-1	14	TGTGCCAGCAGTTTAGTTGAGGGAGACACTGAAGCTTTCTTT	CASSLVEGDTEAFF
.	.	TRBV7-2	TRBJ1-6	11	TGTGCCAGCAGCTACAATTCACCCCTCCACTTT	CASSYNSPLHF
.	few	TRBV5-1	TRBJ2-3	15	TGCGCCAGCAGCTTGGGACAACCAACAACAGATACGCAGTATTTT	CASSLGQPTTDTQYF